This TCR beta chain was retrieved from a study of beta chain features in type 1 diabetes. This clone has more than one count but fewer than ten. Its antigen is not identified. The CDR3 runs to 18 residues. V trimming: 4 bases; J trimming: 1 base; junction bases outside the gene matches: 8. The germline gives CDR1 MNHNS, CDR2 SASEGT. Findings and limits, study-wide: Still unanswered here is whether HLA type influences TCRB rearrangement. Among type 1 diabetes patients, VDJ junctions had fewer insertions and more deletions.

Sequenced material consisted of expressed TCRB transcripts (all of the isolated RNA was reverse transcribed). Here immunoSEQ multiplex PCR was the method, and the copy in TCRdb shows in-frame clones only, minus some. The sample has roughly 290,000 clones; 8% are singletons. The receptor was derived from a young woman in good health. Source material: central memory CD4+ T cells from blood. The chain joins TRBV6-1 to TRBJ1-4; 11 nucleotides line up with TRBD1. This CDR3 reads CASSGTGTGGETNEKLFF. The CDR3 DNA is TGTGCCAGCAGTGGTACCGGGACAGGGGGAGAAACTAATGAAAAACTGTTTTTT.